The clone carrying this T cell receptor (beta chain) was recorded at least ten times. The source of the sample is a study of T cells in Graves' hyperthyroidism and ophthalmopathy. The overall study: Before treatment of any kind, peripheral blood was taken at initial diagnosis.

TCR beta CDR3 regions were amplified from RNA transcripts. Using the HTBI primer set, a first-round RT-PCR was run on the TCR CDR3. MiXCR, run by TCRdb on the multiplex PCR reads, gives a single entry per CDR3 protein. The data contain about 480,000 distinct CDR3 sequences, 13% to 15% of them seen just once; the ten biggest clones take up less than 20%. Diagnosis of hyperthyroidism was new in patients aged 18 to 65, and its duration was under 2 months. Uncontrolled infection, other autoimmune disease, pregnancy or lactation disqualified patients from enrolment. Fresh 10 ml peripheral blood yielded PBMCs. Sequencing was done on a sample of blood. The receptor comes from a woman aged 18-29 years with Graves' hyperthyroidism.

CDR3 sequence: CASSIRGEKLFF. The DNA for the CDR3 is TGTGCCAGTAGTATACGGGGTGAAAAACTGTTTTTT. This chain connects TRBV19 to TRBJ1-4; D remains ambiguous. This CDR3 has 12 amino acids. CDR1 is LNHDA, CDR2 SQIVND, per germline (reference sequence). The germline V and J ends were trimmed by 2 bases and 7 bases, with 5 bases remaining between them.